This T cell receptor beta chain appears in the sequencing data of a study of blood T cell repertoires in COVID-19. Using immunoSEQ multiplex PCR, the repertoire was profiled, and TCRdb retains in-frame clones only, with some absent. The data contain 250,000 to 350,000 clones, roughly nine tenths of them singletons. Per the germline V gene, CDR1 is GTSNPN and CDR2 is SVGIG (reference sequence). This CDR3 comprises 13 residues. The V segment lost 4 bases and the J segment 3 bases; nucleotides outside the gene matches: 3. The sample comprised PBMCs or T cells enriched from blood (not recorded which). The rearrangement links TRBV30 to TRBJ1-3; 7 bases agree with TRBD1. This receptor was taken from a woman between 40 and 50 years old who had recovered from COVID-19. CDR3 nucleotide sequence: TGTGCCTGGACTTCAGGGGGTGGAAACACCATATATTTT. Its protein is CAWTSGGGNTIYF.